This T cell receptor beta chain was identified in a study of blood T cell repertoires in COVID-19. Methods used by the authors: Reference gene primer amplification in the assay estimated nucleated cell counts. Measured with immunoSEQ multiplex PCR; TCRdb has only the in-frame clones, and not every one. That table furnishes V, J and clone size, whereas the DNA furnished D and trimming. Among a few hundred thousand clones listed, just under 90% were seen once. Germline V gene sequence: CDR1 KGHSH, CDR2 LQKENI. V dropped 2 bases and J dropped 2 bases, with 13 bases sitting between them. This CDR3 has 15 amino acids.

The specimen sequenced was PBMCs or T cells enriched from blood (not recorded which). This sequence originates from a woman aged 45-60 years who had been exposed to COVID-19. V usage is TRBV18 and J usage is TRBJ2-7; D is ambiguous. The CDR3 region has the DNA TGTGCCAGCTCACCAATTCTCTTGCGAACCTACGAGCAGTACTTC. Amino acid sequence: CASSPILLRTYEQYF.